The T cell receptor (beta chain) described here comes from a study of blood T cells in healthy people across ages. Across the study: Template switching recovered approximately one barcoded beta molecule for every two T cells.

This clonotype has more than one count but fewer than ten. Its antigen is still unknown. Through a sample-barcoded 5' primer and a J-beta primer mix, a second PCR was run for about 7 to 12 cycles. Each cDNA molecule was tagged by a template-switch adaptor with 12 random nucleotides. TCRdb independently ran MiXCR on the 5' RACE reads; one entry per CDR3 protein. Counted here are 1.5 million to 1.8 million distinct CDR3 sequences, 35% to 45% occurring once; the ten biggest clones make up approximately 4%. Study-level points and caveats: Conclusively comparing naive with antigen-experienced cells was impossible with unsorted PBMCs.

The sequenced sample was blood. The receptor was isolated from a woman aged 18-35 years in good health.

The CDR3 nucleotides read TGCAGTGCAGCGGGACTAGCGGGATTTCCCTACAATGAGCAGTTCTTC. Its protein is CSAAGLAGFPYNEQFF. This chain uses TRBV20-1 with TRBJ2-1; 13 bases line up with TRBD2. V lost 6 bases and J lost 2; bases outside the gene matches: 7. Germline V gives CDR1 DFQATT, CDR2 SNEGSKA (reference sequence). The CDR3 covers 16 residues.